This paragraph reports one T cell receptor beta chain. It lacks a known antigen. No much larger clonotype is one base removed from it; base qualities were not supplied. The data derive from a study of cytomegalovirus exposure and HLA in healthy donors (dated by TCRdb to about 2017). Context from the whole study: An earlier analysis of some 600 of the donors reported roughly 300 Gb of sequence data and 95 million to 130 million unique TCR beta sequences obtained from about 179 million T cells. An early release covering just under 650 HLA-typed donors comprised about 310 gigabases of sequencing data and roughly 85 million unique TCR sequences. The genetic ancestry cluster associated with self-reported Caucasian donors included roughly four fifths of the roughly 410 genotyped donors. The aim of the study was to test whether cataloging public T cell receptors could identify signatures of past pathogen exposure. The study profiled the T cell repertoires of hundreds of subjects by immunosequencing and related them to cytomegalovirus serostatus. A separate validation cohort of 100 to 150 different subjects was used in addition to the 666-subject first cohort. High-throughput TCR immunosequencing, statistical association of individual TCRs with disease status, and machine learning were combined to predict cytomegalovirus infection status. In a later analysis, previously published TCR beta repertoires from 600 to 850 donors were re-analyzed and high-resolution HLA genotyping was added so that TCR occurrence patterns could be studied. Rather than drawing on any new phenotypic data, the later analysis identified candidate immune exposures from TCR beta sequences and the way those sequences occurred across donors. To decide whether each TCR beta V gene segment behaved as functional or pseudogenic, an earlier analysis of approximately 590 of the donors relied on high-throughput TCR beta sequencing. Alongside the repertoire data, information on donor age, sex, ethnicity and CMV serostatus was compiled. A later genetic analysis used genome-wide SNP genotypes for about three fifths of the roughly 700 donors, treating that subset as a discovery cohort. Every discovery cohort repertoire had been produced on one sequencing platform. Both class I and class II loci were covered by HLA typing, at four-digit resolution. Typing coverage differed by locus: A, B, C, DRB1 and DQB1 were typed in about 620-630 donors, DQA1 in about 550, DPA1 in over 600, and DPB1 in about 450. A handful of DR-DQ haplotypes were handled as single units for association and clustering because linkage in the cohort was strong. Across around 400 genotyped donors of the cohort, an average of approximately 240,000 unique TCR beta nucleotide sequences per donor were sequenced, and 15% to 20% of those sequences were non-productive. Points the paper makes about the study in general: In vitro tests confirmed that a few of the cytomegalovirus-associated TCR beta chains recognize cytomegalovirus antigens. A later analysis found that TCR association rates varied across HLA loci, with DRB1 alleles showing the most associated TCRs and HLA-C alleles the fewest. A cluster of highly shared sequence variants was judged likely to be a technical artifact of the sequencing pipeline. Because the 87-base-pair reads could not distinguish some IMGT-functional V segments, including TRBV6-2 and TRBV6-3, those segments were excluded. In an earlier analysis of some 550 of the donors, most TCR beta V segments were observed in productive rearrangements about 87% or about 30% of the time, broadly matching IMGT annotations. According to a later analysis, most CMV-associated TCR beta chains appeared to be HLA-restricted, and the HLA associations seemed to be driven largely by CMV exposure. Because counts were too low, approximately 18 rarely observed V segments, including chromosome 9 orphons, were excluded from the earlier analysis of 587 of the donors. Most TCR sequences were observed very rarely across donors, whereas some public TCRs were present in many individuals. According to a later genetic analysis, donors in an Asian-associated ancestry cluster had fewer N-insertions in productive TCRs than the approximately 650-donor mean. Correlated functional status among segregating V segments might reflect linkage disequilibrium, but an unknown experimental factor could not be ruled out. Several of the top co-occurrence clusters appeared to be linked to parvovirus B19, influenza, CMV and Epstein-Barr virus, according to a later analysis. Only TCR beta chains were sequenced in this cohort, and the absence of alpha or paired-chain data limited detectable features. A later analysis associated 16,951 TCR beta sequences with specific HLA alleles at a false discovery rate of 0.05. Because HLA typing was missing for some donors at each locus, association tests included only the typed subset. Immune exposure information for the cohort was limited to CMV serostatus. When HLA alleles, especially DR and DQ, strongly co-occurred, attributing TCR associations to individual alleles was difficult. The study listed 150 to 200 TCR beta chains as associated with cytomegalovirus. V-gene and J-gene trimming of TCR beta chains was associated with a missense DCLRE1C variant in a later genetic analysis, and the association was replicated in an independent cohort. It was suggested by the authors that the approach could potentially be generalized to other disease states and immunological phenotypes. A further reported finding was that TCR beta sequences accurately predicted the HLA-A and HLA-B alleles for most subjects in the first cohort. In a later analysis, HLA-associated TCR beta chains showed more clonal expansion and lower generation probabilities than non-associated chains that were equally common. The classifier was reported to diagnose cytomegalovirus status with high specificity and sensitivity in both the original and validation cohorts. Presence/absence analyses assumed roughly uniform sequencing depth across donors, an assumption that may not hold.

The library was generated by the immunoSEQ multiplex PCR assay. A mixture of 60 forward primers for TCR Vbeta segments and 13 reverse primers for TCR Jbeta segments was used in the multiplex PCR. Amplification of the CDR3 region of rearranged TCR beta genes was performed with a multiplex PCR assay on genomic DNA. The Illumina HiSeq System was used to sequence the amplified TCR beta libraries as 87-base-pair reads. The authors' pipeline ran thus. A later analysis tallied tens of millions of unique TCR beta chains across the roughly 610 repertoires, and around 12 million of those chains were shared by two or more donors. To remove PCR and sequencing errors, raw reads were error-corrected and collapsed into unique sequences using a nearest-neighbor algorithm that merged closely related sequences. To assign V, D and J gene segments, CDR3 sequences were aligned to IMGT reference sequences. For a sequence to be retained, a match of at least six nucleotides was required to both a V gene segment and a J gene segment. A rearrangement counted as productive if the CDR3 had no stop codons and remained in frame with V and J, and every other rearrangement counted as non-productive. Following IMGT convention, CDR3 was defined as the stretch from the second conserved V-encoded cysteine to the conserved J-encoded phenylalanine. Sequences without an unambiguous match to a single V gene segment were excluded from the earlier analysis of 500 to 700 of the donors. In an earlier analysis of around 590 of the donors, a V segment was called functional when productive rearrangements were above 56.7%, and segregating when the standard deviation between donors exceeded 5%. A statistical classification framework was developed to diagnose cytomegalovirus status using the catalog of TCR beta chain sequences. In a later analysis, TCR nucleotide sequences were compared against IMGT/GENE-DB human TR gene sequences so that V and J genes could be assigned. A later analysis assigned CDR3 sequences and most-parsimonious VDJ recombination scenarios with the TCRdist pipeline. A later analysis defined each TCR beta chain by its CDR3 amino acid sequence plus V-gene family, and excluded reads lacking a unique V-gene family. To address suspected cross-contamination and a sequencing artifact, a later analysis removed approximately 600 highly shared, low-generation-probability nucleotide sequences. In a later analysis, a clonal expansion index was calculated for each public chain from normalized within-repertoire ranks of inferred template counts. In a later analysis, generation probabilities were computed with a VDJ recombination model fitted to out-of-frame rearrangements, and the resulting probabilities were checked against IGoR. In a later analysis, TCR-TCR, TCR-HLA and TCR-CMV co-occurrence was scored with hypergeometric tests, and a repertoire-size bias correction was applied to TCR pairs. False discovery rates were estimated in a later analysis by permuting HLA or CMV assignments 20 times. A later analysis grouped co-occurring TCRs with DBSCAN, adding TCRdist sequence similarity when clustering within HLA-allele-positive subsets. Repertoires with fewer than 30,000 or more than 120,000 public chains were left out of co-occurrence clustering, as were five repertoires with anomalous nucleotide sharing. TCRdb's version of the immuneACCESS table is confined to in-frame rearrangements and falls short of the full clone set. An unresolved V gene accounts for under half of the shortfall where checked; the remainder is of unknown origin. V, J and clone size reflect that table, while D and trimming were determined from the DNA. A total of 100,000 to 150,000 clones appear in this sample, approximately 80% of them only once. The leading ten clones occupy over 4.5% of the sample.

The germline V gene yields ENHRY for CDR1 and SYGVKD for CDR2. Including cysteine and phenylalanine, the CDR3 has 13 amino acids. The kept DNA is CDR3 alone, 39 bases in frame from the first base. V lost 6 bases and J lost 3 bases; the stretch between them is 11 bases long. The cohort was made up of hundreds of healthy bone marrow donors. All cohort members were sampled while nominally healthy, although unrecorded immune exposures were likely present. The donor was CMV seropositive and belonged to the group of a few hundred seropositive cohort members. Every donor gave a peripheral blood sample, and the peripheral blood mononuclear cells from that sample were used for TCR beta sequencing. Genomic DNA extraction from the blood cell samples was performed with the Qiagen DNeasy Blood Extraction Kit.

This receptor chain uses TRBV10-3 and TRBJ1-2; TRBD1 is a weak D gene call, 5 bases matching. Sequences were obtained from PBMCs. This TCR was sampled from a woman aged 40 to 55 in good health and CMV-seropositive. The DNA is TGTGCCATCAGAATGACAGAGGACTATGGCTACACCTTC. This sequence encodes CAIRMTEDYGYTF.